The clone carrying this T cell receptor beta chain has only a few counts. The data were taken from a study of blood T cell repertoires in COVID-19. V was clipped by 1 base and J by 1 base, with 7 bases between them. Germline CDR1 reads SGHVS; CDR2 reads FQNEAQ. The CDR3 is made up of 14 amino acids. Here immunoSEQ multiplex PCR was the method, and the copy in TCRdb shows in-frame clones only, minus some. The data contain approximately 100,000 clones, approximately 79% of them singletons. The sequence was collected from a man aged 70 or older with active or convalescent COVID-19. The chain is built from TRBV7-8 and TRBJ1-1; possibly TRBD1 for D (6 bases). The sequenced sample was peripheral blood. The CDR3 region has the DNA TGTGCCAGCAGCTTAGGGACAGCGAACACTGAAGCTTTCTTT. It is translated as CASSLGTANTEAFF.